This T cell receptor (beta chain) was recorded in a study of T cell repertoires in ileal Crohn's disease. This clone was seen a handful of times. Its antigen is still unknown. With 3 bases removed from V and 2 bases from J, the gap between germline ends came to 10 bases. The CDR3 sequence is 14 residues long. CDR1 SGHRS and CDR2 YFSETQ come from the germline V gene. Per sample, about 460 nanograms of biopsy DNA were TCRB immunosequenced. The table came from immunoSEQ multiplex PCR; TCRdb's copy has only in-frame clones and leaves some out. The data show approximately 18,000 clones, 50% to 75% seen once. Study results and limitations: High-frequency clones were more common in sorted CD8 than CD4 cells. Clonal expansions were more frequent in active smokers than non-smokers at surgery.

The gene calls are TRBV5-1 and TRBJ2-3; D possibly corresponds to TRBD2 (6 bases). Sequenced input: ileal tissue. This clonotype was sampled from an adult with Crohn's disease. DNA of the CDR3: TGCGCCAGCAGCTCGGGACTTGACACAGATACGCAGTATTTT. It is translated as CASSSGLDTDTQYF.